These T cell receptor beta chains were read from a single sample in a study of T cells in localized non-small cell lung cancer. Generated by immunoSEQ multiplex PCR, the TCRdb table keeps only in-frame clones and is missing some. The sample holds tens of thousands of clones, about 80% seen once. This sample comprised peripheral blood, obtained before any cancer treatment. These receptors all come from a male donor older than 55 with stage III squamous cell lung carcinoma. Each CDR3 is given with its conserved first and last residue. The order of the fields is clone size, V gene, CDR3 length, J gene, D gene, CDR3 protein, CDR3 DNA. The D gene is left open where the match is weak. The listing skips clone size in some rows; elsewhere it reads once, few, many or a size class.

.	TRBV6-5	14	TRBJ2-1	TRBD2	CASGRLAGGAEQFF	TGTGCCAGCGGGCGACTAGCGGGGGGCGCCGAGCAGTTCTTC
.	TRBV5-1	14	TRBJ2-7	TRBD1	CASSLGDRHYEQYF	TGCGCCAGCAGCTTGGGGGACAGGCACTACGAGCAGTACTTC
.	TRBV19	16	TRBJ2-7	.	CASSITSGLDSYEQYF	TGTGCCAGTAGTATCACCAGCGGACTGGATTCCTACGAGCAGTACTTC
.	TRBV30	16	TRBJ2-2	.	CAWSMGRTARTGELFF	TGTGCCTGGAGCATGGGACGGACGGCGCGGACCGGGGAGCTGTTTTTT
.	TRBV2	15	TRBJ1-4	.	CASSELGGFDEKLFF	TGTGCCAGCAGTGAATTAGGGGGTTTCGATGAAAAACTGTTTTTT
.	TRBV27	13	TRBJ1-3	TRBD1	CASGDRAGNTIYF	TGTGCCAGCGGGGACAGGGCTGGAAACACCATATATTTT
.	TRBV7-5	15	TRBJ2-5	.	CVRSLAGLGEETQYF	TGTGTCAGAAGCTTAGCTGGGTTGGGAGAAGAGACCCAGTACTTC
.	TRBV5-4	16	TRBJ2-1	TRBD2	CASSLMGLAGNNEQFF	TGTGCCAGCAGCTTGATGGGCCTAGCGGGGAACAATGAGCAGTTCTTC
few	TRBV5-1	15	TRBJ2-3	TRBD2	CASSTLAGGPDTQYF	TGCGCCAGCAGCACACTAGCGGGGGGGCCGGATACGCAGTATTTT
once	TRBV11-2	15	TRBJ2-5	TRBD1	CASSLGDRQMETQYF	TGTGCCAGCAGCTTAGGGGACAGGCAGATGGAGACCCAGTACTTC
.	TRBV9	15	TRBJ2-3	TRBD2	CASSASGGSTDTQYF	TGTGCCAGCAGCGCCAGCGGGGGGAGCACAGATACGCAGTATTTT
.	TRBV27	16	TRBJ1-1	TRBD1	CASSRQGGSLNTEAFF	TGTGCCAGCAGTAGACAGGGGGGATCCCTGAACACTGAAGCTTTCTTT
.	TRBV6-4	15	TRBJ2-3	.	CASSAEQGRGDTQYF	TGTGCCAGCAGTGCGGAACAGGGCCGAGGAGATACGCAGTATTTT
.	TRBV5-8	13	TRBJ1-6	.	CASSSLWNSPLHF	TGTGCCAGCAGTAGTCTCTGGAATTCACCCCTCCACTTT
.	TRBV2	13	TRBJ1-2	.	CASSVDFSYGYTF	TGTGCCAGCAGTGTCGACTTTTCCTATGGCTACACCTTC
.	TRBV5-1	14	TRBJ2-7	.	CASSFIERSYEQYF	TGCGCCAGCAGCTTTATTGAACGGAGCTACGAGCAGTACTTC
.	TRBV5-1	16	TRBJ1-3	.	CASSLGAGQAGNTIYF	TGCGCCAGCAGCTTGGGTGCTGGCCAGGCTGGAAACACCATATATTTT
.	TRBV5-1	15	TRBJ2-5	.	CASSLAVSPQETQYF	TGCGCCAGCAGCTTGGCCGTCAGTCCCCAAGAGACCCAGTACTTC
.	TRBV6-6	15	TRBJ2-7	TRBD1	CASRGWDRGDYEQYF	TGTGCCAGCAGAGGATGGGACAGGGGGGACTACGAGCAGTACTTC
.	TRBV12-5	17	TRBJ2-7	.	CASGLPPLGPRSYEQYF	TGTGCTAGTGGTTTGCCTCCCCTCGGGCCTCGCTCCTACGAGCAGTACTTC
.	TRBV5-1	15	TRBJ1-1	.	CASSLDGRMNTEAFF	TGCGCCAGCAGCTTGGATGGCAGGATGAACACTGAAGCTTTCTTT
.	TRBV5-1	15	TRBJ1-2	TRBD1	CASSTGQPANYGYTF	TGCGCCAGCAGCACGGGACAGCCTGCTAACTATGGCTACACCTTC
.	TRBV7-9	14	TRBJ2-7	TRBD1	CASSPGQGFNEQYF	TGTGCCAGCAGCCCCGGACAGGGGTTCAACGAGCAGTACTTC
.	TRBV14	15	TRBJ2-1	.	CASSQEWGDFDEQFF	TGTGCCAGCAGCCAAGAATGGGGGGATTTCGATGAGCAGTTCTTC
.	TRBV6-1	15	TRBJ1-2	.	CASSEWGREVAGYTF	TGTGCCAGCAGTGAATGGGGCAGGGAGGTTGCTGGCTACACCTTC
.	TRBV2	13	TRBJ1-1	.	CASSEESRGEAFF	TGTGCCAGCAGTGAAGAGAGTCGGGGGGAAGCTTTCTTT
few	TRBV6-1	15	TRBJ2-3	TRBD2	CASYRSAGAADTQYF	TGTGCCAGCTATCGGTCAGCGGGAGCCGCAGATACGCAGTATTTT
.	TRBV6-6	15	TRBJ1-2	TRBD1	CASSDLTGGGNGYTF	TGTGCCAGCAGTGACTTAACAGGGGGCGGGAACGGCTACACCTTC
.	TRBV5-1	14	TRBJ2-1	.	CASSPPGGLNEQFF	TGCGCCAGCAGTCCACCCGGGGGGCTCAATGAGCAGTTCTTC
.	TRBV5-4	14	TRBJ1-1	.	CASSFQGRNTEAFF	TGTGCCAGCAGCTTTCAGGGGCGGAACACTGAAGCTTTCTTT
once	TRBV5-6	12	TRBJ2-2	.	CASSFHTGELFF	TGTGCCAGCAGCTTTCACACCGGGGAGCTGTTTTTT